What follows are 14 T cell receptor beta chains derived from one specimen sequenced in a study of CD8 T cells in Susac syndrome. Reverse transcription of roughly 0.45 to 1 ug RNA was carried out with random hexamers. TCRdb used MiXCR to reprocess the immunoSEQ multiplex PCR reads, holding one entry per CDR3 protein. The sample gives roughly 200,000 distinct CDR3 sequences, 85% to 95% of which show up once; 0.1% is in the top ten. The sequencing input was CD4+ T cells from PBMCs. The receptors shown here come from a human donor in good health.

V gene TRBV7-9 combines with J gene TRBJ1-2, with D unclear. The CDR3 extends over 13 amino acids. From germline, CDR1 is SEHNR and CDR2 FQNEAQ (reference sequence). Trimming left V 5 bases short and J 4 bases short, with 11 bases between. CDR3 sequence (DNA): TGTGCCAGCAGCCTAGTGGGAAGCTATGGCTACACCTTC. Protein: CASSLVGSYGYTF.

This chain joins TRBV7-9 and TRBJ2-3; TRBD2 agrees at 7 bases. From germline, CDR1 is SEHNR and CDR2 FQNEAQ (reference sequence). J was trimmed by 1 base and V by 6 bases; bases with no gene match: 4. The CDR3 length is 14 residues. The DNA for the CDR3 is TGTGCCAGCAGTAGGAGCGGGGGCACAGATACGCAGTATTTT. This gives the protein CASSRSGGTDTQYF. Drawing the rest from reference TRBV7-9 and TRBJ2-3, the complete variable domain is DTGVSQNPRHKITKRGQNVTFRCDPISEHNRLYWYRQTLGQGPEFLTYFQNEAQLEKSRLLSDRFSAERPKGSFSTLEIQRTEQGDSAMYLCASSRSGGTDTQYFGPGTRLTVL.

CDR3 loop: CASSLYQETQYF. CDR3 in DNA: TGTGCCAGCAGCTTGTACCAAGAGACCCAGTACTTC. The chain uses TRBV6-2 or TRBV6-3 and TRBJ2-5; D is uncertain. V was clipped by 6 bases and J by 0 bases, with 5 bases between them. The CDR3 spans 12 residues. Per the germline V gene, CDR1 is MNHEY and CDR2 is SVGEGT.

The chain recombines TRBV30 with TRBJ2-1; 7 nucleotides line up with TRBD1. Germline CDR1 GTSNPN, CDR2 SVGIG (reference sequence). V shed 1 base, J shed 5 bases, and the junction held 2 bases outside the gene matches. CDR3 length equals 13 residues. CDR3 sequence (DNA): TGTGCCTGGAGTGAGGGGGCCCACAATGAGCAGTTCTTC. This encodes CAWSEGAHNEQFF.

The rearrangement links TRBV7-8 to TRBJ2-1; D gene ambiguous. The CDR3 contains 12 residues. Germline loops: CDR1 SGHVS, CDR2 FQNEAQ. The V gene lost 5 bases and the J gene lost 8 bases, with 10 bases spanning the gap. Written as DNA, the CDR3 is TGTGCCAGCAGCGAATTGATCGATGAGCAGTTCTTC. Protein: CASSELIDEQFF.

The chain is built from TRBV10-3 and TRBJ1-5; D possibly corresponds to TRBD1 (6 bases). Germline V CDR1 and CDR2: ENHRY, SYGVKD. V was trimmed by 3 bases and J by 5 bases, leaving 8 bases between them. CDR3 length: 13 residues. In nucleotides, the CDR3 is TGTGCCATCAGTGACAACAGGGATCAGCCCCAGCATTTT. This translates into CAISDNRDQPQHF.

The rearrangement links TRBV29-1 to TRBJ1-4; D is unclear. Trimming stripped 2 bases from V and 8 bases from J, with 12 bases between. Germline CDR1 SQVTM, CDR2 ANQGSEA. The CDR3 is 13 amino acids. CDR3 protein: CSVESPGREKLFF. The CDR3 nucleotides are TGCAGCGTTGAAAGTCCAGGACGAGAAAAACTGTTTTTT.

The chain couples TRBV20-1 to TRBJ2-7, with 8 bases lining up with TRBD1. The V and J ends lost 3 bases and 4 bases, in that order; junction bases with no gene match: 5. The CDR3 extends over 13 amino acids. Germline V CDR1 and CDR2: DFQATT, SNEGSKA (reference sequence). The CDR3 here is CSASWTGLYEQYF. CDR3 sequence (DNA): TGCAGTGCTAGTTGGACAGGGTTGTACGAGCAGTACTTC.

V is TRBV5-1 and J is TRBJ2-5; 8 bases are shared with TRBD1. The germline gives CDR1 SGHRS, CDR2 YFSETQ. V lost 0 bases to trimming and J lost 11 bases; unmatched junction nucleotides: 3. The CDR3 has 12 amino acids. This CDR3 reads CASSLDRGSQYF. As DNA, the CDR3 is TGCGCCAGCAGCTTGGACAGGGGGTCGCAGTACTTC.

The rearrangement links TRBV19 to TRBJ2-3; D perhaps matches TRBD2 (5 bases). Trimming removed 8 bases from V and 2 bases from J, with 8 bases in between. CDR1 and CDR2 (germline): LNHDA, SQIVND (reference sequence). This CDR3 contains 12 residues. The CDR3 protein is CASGLITDTQYF. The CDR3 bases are TGTGCCAGTGGACTTATCACAGATACGCAGTATTTT.

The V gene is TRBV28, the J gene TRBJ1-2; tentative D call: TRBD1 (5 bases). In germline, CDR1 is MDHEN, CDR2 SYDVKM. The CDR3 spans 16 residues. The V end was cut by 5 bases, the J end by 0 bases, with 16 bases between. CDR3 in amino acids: CASSGEMGTPNYGYTF. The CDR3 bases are TGTGCCAGCAGTGGAGAAATGGGGACCCCTAACTATGGCTACACCTTC.

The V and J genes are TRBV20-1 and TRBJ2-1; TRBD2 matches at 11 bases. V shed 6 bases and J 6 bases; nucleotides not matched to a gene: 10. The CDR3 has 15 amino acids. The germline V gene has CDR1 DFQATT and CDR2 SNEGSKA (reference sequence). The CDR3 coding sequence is TGCAGTGCAAGACGGTCTAGCGGGAGGCTCAATGAGCAGTTCTTC. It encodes CSARRSSGRLNEQFF.

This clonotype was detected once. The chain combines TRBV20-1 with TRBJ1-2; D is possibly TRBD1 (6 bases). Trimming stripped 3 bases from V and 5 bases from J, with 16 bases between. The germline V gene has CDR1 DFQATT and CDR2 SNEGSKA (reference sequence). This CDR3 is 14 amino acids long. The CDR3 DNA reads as TGCAGTGCTAGCGCTACAGGGCAACCATATGGCTACACCTTC. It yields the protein CSASATGQPYGYTF.

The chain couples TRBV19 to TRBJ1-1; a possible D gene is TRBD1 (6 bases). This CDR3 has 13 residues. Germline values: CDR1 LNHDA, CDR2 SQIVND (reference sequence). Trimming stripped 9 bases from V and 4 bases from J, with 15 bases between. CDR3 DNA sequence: TGTGCCAGCGGACAGACACCGGGCACTGAAGCTTTCTTT. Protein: CASGQTPGTEAFF.